This TCR beta chain derives from a study of blood T cells in healthy people across ages. The V gene end was trimmed by 0 bases and the J gene end by 5 bases; junction bases not matched to a gene: 5. Germline-derived CDR1 and CDR2 are DFQATT and SNEGSKA (reference sequence). CDR3 size: 14 residues. PCR was performed a second time for about 6 to 11 cycles using a sample-barcoded 5' primer and a J-beta primer mix. TCRdb processed the 5' RACE reads anew with MiXCR; each CDR3 protein has one entry. Here the sample spans about 800,000 distinct CDR3 sequences, 25% being singletons. The sample was also linked to a second study, of T cells of mothers and their children.

The chain has TRBV20-1 and TRBJ1-2; 8 nucleotides line up with TRBD1. The receptor was isolated from a boy between 10 and 17 years old in good health. Sequencing was performed on blood. This CDR3 is CSAREDRDGYGYTF. In nucleotides, the CDR3 is TGCAGTGCTAGAGAGGACAGGGATGGATATGGCTACACCTTC.